A single T cell receptor (beta chain) is shown here with its context. Its cognate antigen is unknown. The germline V and J ends were trimmed by 7 bases and 0 bases, with 13 bases remaining between them. The CDR3 consists of 15 residues. CDR1 and CDR2 from the germline V gene are SGHTA and FQGNSA. The data derive from a study of OX40 agonist ivuxolimab in advanced cancers. Study context: Hepatocellular carcinoma, melanoma, renal cell or head and neck cancer affected the dose-escalation patients.

Some clones are missing from TCRdb's copy, which holds only in-frame ones; the method was immunoSEQ multiplex PCR. The top ten hold about 5% of the sample, which has around 70,000 clones, more than 65% seen once. Overall study results and limits: Which antigen the expanded peripheral T cells recognized is unknown. Normalized T-cell clonal expansion was also low in some nonresponders. More expanded clones were found, on average, in CD8+ than in CD4+ T cells.

The receptor was isolated from an adult with an advanced solid tumor such as melanoma, head and neck, liver or kidney cancer. This chain connects TRBV7-2 to TRBJ1-5, with a tentative D call TRBD1 (6 bases). The sequencing here drew on CD4+ or CD8+ T cells sorted from blood, taken in a trial of the OX40 agonist ivuxolimab. CDR3 residues: CASNAQGNSNQPQHF. DNA for the CDR3: TGTGCCAGCAACGCCCAGGGGAATAGCAATCAGCCCCAGCATTTT.